Reported below is one TCR beta chain. Ten or more counts support this clonotype. The specificity of this receptor is unknown. Qualities for individual bases were not recorded, and no much larger clone is one base off. The healthy controls were volunteers from a blood bank in Maryland, USA. Unsorted PBMC libraries were generated from 2 million PBMCs stored in RNAlater at -80 °C until RNA extraction. Peripheral blood underwent Ficoll-Hypaque density gradient centrifugation to isolate PBMCs, which were then cryopreserved in liquid nitrogen. The CDR3 measures 14 amino acids from cysteine to phenylalanine. Only the CDR3 part of the read is kept: 42 bases, read in frame from the first base. Taken from the germline V gene, the CDR1 and CDR2 loops are SGDLS and YYNGEE. Relative to germline, V is missing 2 bases and J is missing 8 bases, with 4 bases of the junction outside any gene match. The data were taken from a study of neurological immune-mediated disorders (dated by TCRdb to about 2019). As for the study more broadly: Peripheral blood TCR-beta repertoires from HTLV-I-associated myelopathy (HAM/TSP) patients, multiple sclerosis patients and healthy controls were compared by UMI-based sequencing. The approximately 110 TCR-beta libraries included longitudinal samples, technical triplicates and paired sorted CD4+ and CD8+ T-cell subsets alongside PBMC samples. The cohort was made up of around 70 subjects, consisting of around 14 HAM/TSP patients, roughly 35 multiple sclerosis patients and 20 healthy controls.

To synthesize cDNA, template-switch 5'RACE was performed with a primer carrying a 10-nucleotide random unique molecular identifier so that each TCR transcript was tagged. Every sequencing run yielded over 190 million TCR-beta sequences covering 15-18 subjects. The RNeasy kit was used to extract total RNA. TCR-beta VDJ regions were amplified with primers for the TCR constant region and the 5'RACE anchor, using the KAPA Real-time Library Amplification kit. A first PCR added sample indexes and Illumina adaptors, after which a second PCR increased the library yield. The roughly 650 bp TCR product was size-selected on a 2% E-gel SizeSelection system after Ampure bead purification. Before pooling, library quality was assessed on a Bioanalyzer, concentration was determined with Qubit, and library quantification was performed with the Kapa Library Quantification kit. An Illumina HiSeq 2500 sequenced the libraries paired-end 2 x 150 bp. To increase sequence diversity, about 25-31% phiX was spiked into each library pool. In the original analysis: The quality-filtered reads were processed with the UMI-based MiGEC pipeline, whose error correction step removed more than 75% of the raw TCR sequences. IMGT germline references were used for alignment of VDJ genes, and clonotypes were defined by a unique CDR3 amino acid sequence together with V-J genes. Clonal expansion, Shannon diversity and CDR3 relatedness (CalcPairwiseDistances, ClusterSamples) were evaluated with VDJtools, and phylogenetic trees were built with CLCbio workbench. Clones with at least 8 unique UMIs were defined as expanded, with this threshold being based on coefficient-of-variation modelling across technical triplicates. In-frame beta chains were kept once TCRdb had trimmed the public reads at Q25 with fastp and called clones with MiXCR. Identical CDR3 proteins give one entry, which carries the most common genes and DNA. For this entry, the V and J calls and clone size follow TCRdb and not the study's own pipeline. Across this sample there are 77,000 or so distinct CDR3 sequences, with about 9% seen only once. The top ten hold 1.5% to 2% of the sample.

The paper as a whole reports these results and caveats: The highest TCR clonal expansion was observed in HAM/TSP patients, whereas the lowest was observed in MS patients, even when compared with healthy controls. No identical CDR3 amino acid sequences were found to be shared among expanded clones across subjects, suggesting that TCR-beta repertoires were private in all groups.

The chain is encoded by TRBV9 joined to TRBJ2-1; the junction holds 10 bases that match TRBD2. This receptor was taken from a man aged 45 to 65 in good health. The sample consisted of PBMCs. The CDR3 protein sequence reads: CASSVLAGVDEQFF. The sequence in DNA is TGTGCCAGCAGCGTTCTAGCGGGAGTCGATGAGCAGTTCTTC.